The sequence of this T cell receptor beta chain was determined in a study of T cell responses to AZD1222 COVID-19 vaccine. Study results and caveats: Without day 14 samples, only post-peak T cell repertoires were studied.

As regards this clone: The antigen is not known. Other DNA sequences in this specimen translate into the identical CDR3.

The germline V gene encodes CDR1 MNHEY and CDR2 SMNVEV (reference sequence). The V gene lost 3 bases and the J gene lost 3 bases, with 13 bases spanning the gap. The CDR3 extends over 15 amino acids. Some clones are missing from TCRdb's copy, which holds only in-frame ones; the method was immunoSEQ multiplex PCR. This table holds roughly 80,000 clones, 70% to 90% found once. Sequenced here: peripheral blood, sampled on day 0 of MenACWY control vaccination. The genes are TRBV27 and TRBJ2-3; TRBD2 is a possible D gene (6 bases). The receptor was isolated from an adult in good health. CDR3 loop: CASSFGTGGTDTQYF. The CDR3 DNA sequence: TGTGCCAGCAGTTTCGGGACTGGGGGGACAGATACGCAGTATTTT.